The rows below give T cell receptor beta chains drawn from one sample of a study of molecular identifiers for immune sequencing clone quantification. TCRdb itself ran the PCR reads through MiXCR, one entry per CDR3 protein. The sample shows over 550,000 distinct CDR3 sequences, roughly 23% of them seen only once. What was sequenced was naive CD8+ T cells from blood, with Jurkat cell RNA spiked in. The origin of the receptors is a human donor in good health. Some libraries in this study had Jurkat cell RNA spiked in. CDR3s include the opening cysteine and the closing phenylalanine or tryptophan. The order of the fields is J gene, clone size, D gene, CDR3 length, V gene, CDR3 DNA, CDR3 protein. D genes are given only for firm matches. The size entry is marked missing in some rows and otherwise reads once, few, many or a size class.

>TRBJ1-1|few|.|14|TRBV5-1
TGCGCCAGCAGCTTATTGCAGGGTGAAACTGAAGCTTTCTTT
CASSLLQGETEAFF
>TRBJ1-6|many|.|13|TRBV6-5
TGTGCCAGCAGTACCTGGGACGGAGGACCCCTCCACTTT
CASSTWDGGPLHF
>TRBJ2-2|few|.|13|TRBV20-1
TGCAGTGCATTGGTCCCGAACACCGGGGAGCTGTTTTTT
CSALVPNTGELFF
>TRBJ2-5|many|.|15|TRBV7-9
TGTGCCAGCAGCTTACCCCGTGGCCTCCAAGAGACCCAGTACTTC
CASSLPRGLQETQYF
>TRBJ2-1|few|.|14|TRBV12-3/TRBV12-4
TGTGCCAGCACCTCCGGGCTCTCCTACAATGAGCAGTTCTTC
CASTSGLSYNEQFF
>TRBJ2-7|.|.|15|TRBV5-1
TGCGCCAGCAGCATGACCGGGACGGCGACCTACGAGCAGTACTTC
CASSMTGTATYEQYF
>TRBJ2-6|.|.|15|TRBV19
TGTGCCAGTAGTATAGACCCGTCTGGGGCCAACGTCCTGACTTTC
CASSIDPSGANVLTF
>TRBJ1-1|many|.|11|TRBV7-9
TGTGCCAGCAGCTTAGTGTCTGAAGCTTTCTTT
CASSLVSEAFF
>TRBJ2-3|many|.|14|TRBV27
TGTGCCAGCCGGACCCGGGTCAGCACAGATACGCAGTATTTT
CASRTRVSTDTQYF
>TRBJ2-5|.|.|16|TRBV5-1
TGCGCCAGCAGCTTCCCCCCTAGGGAGATCCAAGAGCCCCAGTACTTC
CASSFPPREIQEPQYF
>TRBJ2-1|.|.|14|TRBV5-6
TGTGCCAGCAGCTTTGAGACTCCGTACAATGAGCAGTTCTTC
CASSFETPYNEQFF
>TRBJ2-1|few|TRBD1|13|TRBV30
TGTGCCTGGAGTTGGGACAGGGGAAATGAGCAGTTCTTC
CAWSWDRGNEQFF
>TRBJ2-3|.|TRBD2|14|TRBV19
TGTGCCAGTAGTACCATAGCGGGGACAGATACGCAGTATTTT
CASSTIAGTDTQYF
>TRBJ2-7|.|TRBD2|19|TRBV7-9
TGTGCCAGCAGCCGGACCGGGACTAGCGGTCAACTCCCCCTTTACGAGCAGTACTTC
CASSRTGTSGQLPLYEQYF